The 30 T cell receptor beta chains listed next were all sequenced from one sample in a study of blood T cell repertoires in COVID-19. Sequenced by immunoSEQ multiplex PCR; TCRdb stores in-frame clones only, minus some. Of about 140,000 clones listed, roughly 80% were seen once; the top ten hold 5% to 7.5%. Material: peripheral blood. These TCRs come from a human donor in a cohort sampled during active COVID-19.

This chain connects TRBV19 to TRBJ2-7, with 7 nucleotides matching TRBD2. Germline CDR1 LNHDA, CDR2 SQIVND (reference sequence). Trimming at V came to 9 bases and at J to 7 bases, leaving 18 bases not matched to a gene. The CDR3 contains 15 residues. The CDR3 reads CASRSPPGEGREQYF. CDR3 bases: TGTGCCAGCCGTTCTCCACCGGGGGAGGGTCGAGAGCAGTACTTC. The whole variable domain, remainder taken from reference TRBV19 and TRBJ2-7, is DGGITQSPKYLFRKEGQNVTLSCEQNLNHDAMYWYRQDPGQGLRLIYYSQIVNDFQKGDIAEGYSVSREKKESFPLTVTSAQKNPTAFYLCASRSPPGEGREQYFGPGTRLTVT.

The V gene is TRBV19, the J gene TRBJ1-1; tentatively, D is TRBD1 (6 bases). The ends were cut back, 4 bases at V and 0 bases at J, with 15 bases in the middle. The CDR3 is 16 residues long. Germline V gene sequence: CDR1 LNHDA, CDR2 SQIVND (reference sequence). The CDR3 bases are TGTGCCAGTAGTACCCATACCACAGGGATGAACACTGAAGCTTTCTTT. Its translation is CASSTHTTGMNTEAFF. The full variable domain, rest sourced from reference TRBV19 and TRBJ1-1, is DGGITQSPKYLFRKEGQNVTLSCEQNLNHDAMYWYRQDPGQGLRLIYYSQIVNDFQKGDIAEGYSVSREKKESFPLTVTSAQKNPTAFYLCASSTHTTGMNTEAFFGQGTRLTVV.

The V gene is TRBV6-2 or TRBV6-3, the J gene TRBJ2-3; 8 bases map to TRBD2. V dropped 5 bases and J dropped 6; count of bases not matched to a gene: 7. This CDR3 contains 14 residues. Germline CDR1 reads MNHEY; CDR2 reads SVGEGT. The CDR3 sequence: CASSTGGVVDTQYF. CDR3 nucleotide sequence: TGTGCCAGCAGTACCGGGGGGGTAGTGGATACGCAGTATTTT.

The chain carries TRBV3-1 (or the pseudogene TRBV3-2) and TRBJ2-5; 8 nucleotides line up with TRBD2. Trimming removed 1 base from V and 1 base from J; junction bases left unmatched: 5. Per germline, CDR1 LGHDT and CDR2 YNNKEL (reference sequence). The CDR3 spans 16 residues. CDR3 nucleotides: TGTGCCAGCAGCCAAGGTGGTCGGGGGGGCCAAGAGACCCAGTACTTC. Protein sequence: CASSQGGRGGQETQYF.

The V and J genes are TRBV15 and TRBJ1-1; D is uncertain. Germline CDR1 reads LNHNV; CDR2 reads YYDKDF (reference sequence). The CDR3 runs 15 residues. V shed 5 bases and J shed 1 base, with 14 bases lying between them. In DNA, the CDR3 is TGTGCCACCAGCTTACTGGAGGGTCCGAACACTGAAGCTTTCTTT. Residues: CATSLLEGPNTEAFF.

This rearrangement joins TRBV5-6 to TRBJ2-5; 11 bases agree with TRBD1. Germline V gives CDR1 SGHDT, CDR2 YYEEEE. V shed 4 bases and J 0 bases; nucleotides not matched to a gene: 11. The length of the CDR3 is 18 residues. In DNA, the CDR3 is TGTGCCAGCAGCACAGGACAGGGGGCGGTGGGGTACCAAGAGACCCAGTACTTC. Translating gives CASSTGQGAVGYQETQYF. The full variable domain, in which reference TRBV5-6 and TRBJ2-5 provide the parts outside the CDR3, is DAGVTQSPTHLIKTRGQQVTLRCSPKSGHDTVSWYQQALGQGPQFIFQYYEEEERQRGNFPDRFSGHQFPNYSSELNVNALLLGDSALYLCASSTGQGAVGYQETQYFGPGTRLLVL.

The chain joins TRBV9 to TRBJ1-2, with a weak D call TRBD1 (5 bases). V gave up 0 bases and J gave up 5 bases, with 8 bases separating them. Germline V gene lookup returns CDR1 SGDLS and CDR2 YYNGEE. The CDR3 totals 13 residues. The chain's CDR3 is CASSVGGQYGYTF. Here the CDR3 DNA reads TGTGCCAGCAGCGTAGGGGGCCAGTATGGCTACACCTTC.

The genes are TRBV5-6 and TRBJ1-3; unclear D gene. The CDR3 totals 12 residues. The germline CDR1 and CDR2 sequences are SGHDT and YYEEEE. V gave up 2 bases and J gave up 3 bases, with 3 bases separating them. Written as DNA, the CDR3 is TGTGCCAGCAGCTTCTTTGGAAACACCATATATTTT. Its protein is CASSFFGNTIYF.

The chain has TRBV12-3 or TRBV12-4 and TRBJ2-5; D is unclear. Trimming shortened V by 6 bases and J by 2 bases, and 4 bases separated the two germline ends. CDR3 length equals 11 residues. The CDR3 loop is CASSYQETQYF. CDR3 nucleotides: TGTGCCAGCAGCTATCAAGAGACCCAGTACTTC.

The genes are TRBV12-3 or TRBV12-4 and TRBJ1-1; a possible D gene is TRBD1 (5 bases). The CDR3 has 13 residues. The V end lost 3 bases, the J end lost 7 bases, and 12 bases lay between the germline ends. CDR3 region: CASSLKRGGEAFF. CDR3 DNA sequence: TGTGCCAGCAGTTTGAAAAGGGGCGGTGAAGCTTTCTTT.

The V call is TRBV28, the J call TRBJ1-6; no firm D call. With 4 bases removed from V and 7 bases from J, the gap between germline ends came to 14 bases. The CDR3 has 15 amino acids. The germline gives CDR1 MDHEN, CDR2 SYDVKM. The CDR3 loop is CASSYPGAKNSPLHF. In nucleotides, the CDR3 is TGTGCCAGCAGTTACCCGGGAGCCAAAAATTCACCCCTCCACTTT.

The genes are TRBV5-1 and TRBJ2-7; perhaps TRBD2 as D (7 bases). In germline, CDR1 is SGHRS, CDR2 YFSETQ. The CDR3 loop spans 13 amino acids. The germline V and J ends were trimmed by 1 base and 6 bases, with 11 bases remaining between them. In DNA form, the CDR3 reads TGCGCCAGCAGCTTGAACGCGGGGGCCGAGCAGTACTTC. Translated, it gives CASSLNAGAEQYF. Variable domain in full (rest from reference TRBV5-1 and TRBJ2-7): KAGVTQTPRYLIKTRGQQVTLSCSPISGHRSVSWYQQTPGQGLQFLFEYFSETQRNKGNFPGRFSGRQFSNSRSEMNVSTLELGDSALYLCASSLNAGAEQYFGPGTRLTVT.

This clone was counted between two and nine times. The chain recombines TRBV5-5 with TRBJ1-1; D unclear. Germline V lookup: CDR1 SGHKS, CDR2 YYEKEE (reference sequence). The CDR3 consists of 15 residues. Trimming shortened V by 4 bases and J by 2 bases, and 15 bases separated the two germline ends. In nucleotides, the CDR3 is TGTGCCAGCAGCGACGCGCCGAGGTCTAACACTGAAGCTTTCTTT. It translates to CASSDAPRSNTEAFF.

This sequence joins TRBV29-1 and TRBJ2-7, with D possibly matching TRBD1 (5 bases). The V and J ends lost 6 bases and 0 bases respectively, with 9 bases between them. The CDR3 totals 12 residues. In germline, CDR1 is SQVTM, CDR2 ANQGSEA. Here the CDR3 DNA reads TGCAGCGTAAAAGACAGCTCCTACGAGCAGTACTTC. Protein sequence: CSVKDSSYEQYF.

V gene TRBV6-1 combines with J gene TRBJ1-3; D is undetermined. Trimming left V 1 base short and J 0 bases short, with 7 bases between. The germline V gene has CDR1 MNHNS and CDR2 SASEGT. This CDR3 contains 15 residues. This chain's CDR3 is CASSEVTYSGNTIYF. In DNA, the CDR3 is TGTGCCAGCAGTGAAGTCACCTACTCTGGAAACACCATATATTTT.

The chain joins TRBV5-1 to TRBJ1-5; the match to TRBD1 covers 10 bases. V trimming: 2 bases; J trimming: 7 bases; junction bases outside the gene matches: 6. The CDR3 has 15 residues. From germline, CDR1 is SGHRS and CDR2 YFSETQ. CDR3 sequence (DNA): TGCGCCAGCAGCTTAACGACAGGGGGCGGGCAGCCCCAGCATTTT. Translating gives CASSLTTGGGQPQHF.

J is TRBJ1-3 and V is TRBV5-1, with unresolved D. CDR3 length: 15 residues. Looked up from germline, CDR1 is SGHRS and CDR2 is YFSETQ. The germline V and J ends were trimmed by 0 bases and 0 bases, with 7 bases remaining between them. As DNA, the CDR3 is TGCGCCAGCAGCTTGGCGGGGAGCTCTGGAAACACCATATATTTT. Its protein is CASSLAGSSGNTIYF.

The rearrangement links TRBV27 to TRBJ2-3; TRBD1 matches 9 bases. Per germline, CDR1 MNHEY and CDR2 SMNVEV (reference sequence). Unmatched junction bases numbered 24, after V lost 5 bases and J lost 6 bases. CDR3 size: 20 residues. CDR3 in amino acids: CASSPRPVKDRGPFSDTQYF. The DNA for the CDR3 is TGTGCCAGCAGTCCACGCCCCGTCAAGGACAGGGGTCCTTTTTCTGATACGCAGTATTTT.

The genes are TRBV12-3 or TRBV12-4 and TRBJ1-1; a weak D match, TRBD1 (5 bases). The CDR3 has 12 residues. Trimming left V 0 bases short and J 11 bases short, with 10 bases between. This CDR3 reads CASSLAQGPAFF. CDR3 in DNA: TGTGCCAGCAGTTTAGCGCAGGGTCCTGCTTTCTTT.

V usage is TRBV6-5 and J usage is TRBJ1-5, with a possible D match to TRBD1 (6 bases). V was trimmed by 2 bases and J by 7 bases, leaving 15 bases between them. This CDR3 has 15 amino acids. CDR1 is MNHEY and CDR2 is SVGAGI in the germline V gene. The CDR3 sequence is CASSYGRGGRQPQHF. The CDR3 nucleotides read TGTGCCAGCAGTTACGGGCGGGGGGGCCGGCAGCCCCAGCATTTT.

The gene calls are TRBV7-9 and TRBJ2-6; no clear D. The germline V and J ends were trimmed by 6 bases and 1 base, with 10 bases remaining between them. This CDR3 has 15 residues. Germline V CDR1 and CDR2: SEHNR, FQNEAQ (reference sequence). CDR3 coding DNA: TGTGCCAGCAGTCCGGTGGTGTCTGGGGCCAACGTCCTGACTTTC. Protein product: CASSPVVSGANVLTF.

The gene calls are TRBV12-3 or TRBV12-4 and TRBJ2-2; no clear D gene. CDR3 length: 13 amino acids. The ends were cut back, 4 bases at V and 4 bases at J, with 7 bases in the middle. The CDR3 loop is CASSSGFTGELFF. The CDR3 coding sequence is TGTGCCAGCAGTTCGGGTTTCACCGGGGAGCTGTTTTTT.

CDR3 amino acids: CASSIGTGYSPLHF. CDR3 DNA sequence: TGTGCCAGCAGTATCGGGACAGGTTATTCACCCCTCCACTTT. The genes are TRBV6-4 and TRBJ1-6; TRBD1 aligns across 8 bases. The trim removed 5 bases at V and 8 bases at J, leaving 5 bases unmatched. There are 14 residues in the CDR3. Germline assignment: CDR1 MRHNA and CDR2 SNTAGT.

The rearrangement uses TRBV19 and TRBJ1-5, with a weak D call TRBD1 (6 bases). CDR1 is LNHDA, CDR2 SQIVND, per germline (reference sequence). This CDR3 contains 15 residues. The ends were cut back, 4 bases at V and 6 bases at J, with 16 bases in the middle. The DNA of the CDR3 is TGTGCCAGTAGTACAACGACAGGCGGGCGTCAGCCCCAGCATTTT. As protein: CASSTTTGGRQPQHF.

The J gene is TRBJ2-7, the V gene TRBV6-5, with 9 bases matching TRBD1. Germline-derived CDR1 and CDR2 are MNHEY and SVGAGI. With V trimmed by 2 bases and J by 5 bases, 7 bases remained unmatched. This CDR3 is built from 15 residues. Here the CDR3 reads CASSYRDRAEHEQYF. The CDR3, as DNA: TGTGCCAGCAGTTACCGGGACAGGGCCGAACACGAGCAGTACTTC.

The genes are TRBV11-1 and TRBJ2-5; 10 positions match TRBD2. CDR3 length equals 15 residues. The V segment lost 2 bases and the J segment 5 bases; nucleotides outside the gene matches: 5. From germline, CDR1 is SGHAT and CDR2 FQDESV (reference sequence). The CDR3 here is CASSLTSGVWETQYF. The CDR3 DNA sequence: TGTGCCAGCAGCTTAACTAGCGGGGTTTGGGAGACCCAGTACTTC. Complete variable domain (other parts from reference TRBV11-1 and TRBJ2-5): EAEVAQSPRYKITEKSQAVAFWCDPISGHATLYWYRQILGQGPELLVQFQDESVVDDSQLPKDRFSAERLKGVDSTLKIQPAELGDSAMYLCASSLTSGVWETQYFGPGTRLLVL.

The chain has TRBV7-9 and TRBJ1-3; tentative D call: TRBD1 (5 bases). This CDR3 region has 12 residues. The germline V and J ends were trimmed by 11 bases and 1 base, with 9 bases remaining between them. Germline V gene data show CDR1 as SEHNR and CDR2 as FQNEAQ (reference sequence). The CDR3 bases are TGTGCCGCTGGGGGGTCTGGAAACACCATATATTTT. Encoded protein: CAAGGSGNTIYF.

The rearrangement joins TRBV5-1 to TRBJ2-2; D gene unclear. Germline assignment: CDR1 SGHRS and CDR2 YFSETQ. Trimming took off 0 bases at V and 0 bases at J, with 12 bases between the two ends. The CDR3 extends over 17 amino acids. The CDR3 region has the DNA TGCGCCAGCAGCTTGGGCGATGCTACTTCGAACACCGGGGAGCTGTTTTTT. Amino acids: CASSLGDATSNTGELFF.

V and J are TRBV5-1 and TRBJ1-2, with D unresolved. The CDR3 has 12 amino acids. Germline lookup yields CDR1 SGHRS and CDR2 YFSETQ. V was cut by 0 bases and J by 8 bases, with 8 bases left in between. CDR3 nucleotide sequence: TGCGCCAGCAGCTTGGGGGCCCGGGGCTACACCTTC. This gives the protein CASSLGARGYTF.

The chain has TRBV6-5 and TRBJ2-2; 7 bases line up with TRBD2. The CDR3 has 13 residues. Unmatched junction bases numbered 7, after V lost 8 bases and J lost 7 bases. Germline values: CDR1 MNHEY, CDR2 SVGAGI. CDR3 in amino acids: CASDREVYGELFF. The CDR3 coding sequence is TGTGCCAGCGACCGGGAGGTGTACGGGGAGCTGTTTTTT.